This T cell receptor (beta chain) derives from a study of blood T cells in healthy people across ages. Ten milliliters of peripheral blood were drawn from each donor. A second roughly 6 to 11 cycle PCR used barcoded and J-beta primers. TCRdb re-called the 5' RACE reads with MiXCR, one entry per CDR3 protein. The data show some 900,000 distinct CDR3 sequences, roughly 26% seen once. The CDR3 is made up of 14 amino acids. V was trimmed by 5 bases and J by 1 base, leaving 11 bases between them. The receptor was isolated from a woman of 80 years or more in good health. The sequenced sample consisted of blood. The V call is TRBV12-3 or TRBV12-4, the J call TRBJ2-5; D is unclear. The DNA of the CDR3 is TGTGCCAGCAGTCCCAGACGTGCCCAAGAGACCCAGTACTTC. Translating gives CASSPRRAQETQYF.